This note documents a single TCR beta chain sequence. As yet, its antigen is unknown. Measured with immunoSEQ multiplex PCR; TCRdb has only the in-frame clones, and not every one. The sample records about 45,000 clones, 60% to 75% being singletons. This entry is derived from a study of vaccination effects on CD4 cells after COVID-19. Study-level information: Post-vaccine sampling occurred a median 72 days after the second dose. Findings of the study overall: Early timepoints after infection were absent, and convalescent patients were few in the study. Late post-vaccination, clones induced by infection and those induced by vaccine underwent marked clonal contraction.

Once cultured for approximately ten days, the cells underwent separation to obtain CD4+ T cells. Either the BNT162b2 or mRNA-1273 vaccine was given to participants in two doses. The healthy vaccine recipients, who had no prior SARS-CoV-2 infection, showed negative nucleocapsid antibodies. CDR1 is LNHDA, CDR2 SQIVND, per germline (reference sequence). Trimming left V 9 bases short and J 2 bases short, with 14 bases between. The CDR3 runs to 13 residues. Source: CD4+ T cells from PBMCs cultured without peptide, taken after COVID-19 vaccination. The chain joins TRBV19 to TRBJ2-7, with a possible D match to TRBD1 (6 bases). The TCR comes from a human donor who received a COVID-19 vaccine. The CDR3 loop is CASRQVGAYEQYF. In DNA form, the CDR3 reads TGTGCCAGCCGACAGGTCGGAGCCTACGAGCAGTACTTC.